This T cell receptor beta chain was identified in a study of blood T cell repertoires in COVID-19. In the study overall: The United States, Italy and Spain were the sources of the acute and convalescent COVID-19 samples. T cells, B-cell-depleted T cells, or PBMCs provided the cDNA or gDNA that served as material.

Libraries were prepared by immunoSEQ multiplex PCR; TCRdb keeps only in-frame clonotypes and omits some of them. Of some 93,000 clones in the sample, 86% were seen once. This CDR3 is built from 14 residues. CDR1 MNHEY and CDR2 SMNVEV come from the germline V gene (reference sequence). V lost 7 bases and J lost 6; bases outside the gene matches: 9. This sequence was found in a man aged 45-60 years with acute or convalescent COVID-19. Sequencing input: peripheral blood. The chain combines TRBV27 with TRBJ1-2; TRBD1 matches 9 bases. The CDR3 reads CASTTQGQGNGYTF. The CDR3 coding sequence is TGTGCCAGCACCACACAGGGACAGGGAAATGGCTACACCTTC.